Described below is a single T cell receptor (beta chain) sequence and its context. The assay was immunoSEQ multiplex PCR, and TCRdb's table has in-frame clones only and misses some. The sample contains 220,000 or so clones, roughly 81% of which appear only once. With V trimmed by 7 bases and J by 0 bases, 11 bases remained unmatched. This CDR3 region has 16 residues. The V gene's germline CDR1 is SEHNR and CDR2 FQNEAQ (reference sequence). The data were obtained in a study of blood T cell repertoires in COVID-19. The wider study: There were acute and convalescent COVID-19 samples, and they came from the United States, Italy and Spain.

V usage is TRBV7-9 and J usage is TRBJ1-2; TRBD1 matches at 7 bases. This TCR was sampled from a man in his forties or fifties who had recovered from COVID-19. Material: peripheral blood. CDR3 amino acids: CASIGTGTDANYGYTF. The CDR3 coding sequence is TGTGCCAGCATCGGAACCGGGACAGATGCTAACTATGGCTACACCTTC.